This passage covers 10 T cell receptor beta chains from one sample sequenced in a study of blood T cell repertoires in COVID-19. Clones were sequenced by immunoSEQ multiplex PCR, and TCRdb holds only the in-frame ones, with some missing. The sample has roughly 120,000 clones, 86% seen once. The sequenced sample was peripheral blood. Receptors were obtained from a middle-aged man with acute or convalescent COVID-19.

J is TRBJ2-3 and V is TRBV4-2; a weak D match, TRBD2 (7 bases). CDR1 and CDR2 from the germline V gene are LGHNA and YNFKEQ. V gave up 0 bases and J gave up 4 bases, with 14 bases separating them. CDR3 length: 16 residues. CDR3 region: CASSQEPPGGPDTQYF. DNA for the CDR3: TGTGCCAGCAGCCAAGAGCCGCCCGGGGGGCCAGATACGCAGTATTTT.

The chain has TRBV5-4 and TRBJ2-1, with 9 nucleotides matching TRBD1. CDR1 SGHNT and CDR2 YYREEE come from the germline V gene (reference sequence). Unmatched junction bases numbered 9, after V lost 4 bases and J lost 7 bases. The CDR3 length is 15 residues. The CDR3 sequence: CASSHPGQGANEQFF. CDR3 sequence (DNA): TGTGCCAGCAGCCACCCGGGACAGGGCGCTAATGAGCAGTTCTTC.

The genes are TRBV5-1 and TRBJ2-2, with 8 bases lining up with TRBD2. The CDR3 is 15 amino acids. J lost 5 bases, V lost 8 bases, and 11 bases had no gene match. Germline-derived CDR1 and CDR2 are SGHRS and YFSETQ. The CDR3 sequence is CASRAGERGTGELFF. The CDR3 coding sequence is TGCGCCAGTCGAGCGGGGGAGCGCGGGACCGGGGAGCTGTTTTTT.

V and J are TRBV5-4 and TRBJ1-3, with no clear D. The CDR3 is 15 amino acids. The germline gives CDR1 SGHNT, CDR2 YYREEE (reference sequence). The ends were cut back, 4 bases at V and 3 bases at J, with 14 bases in the middle. CDR3 DNA: TGTGCCAGCAGCCATCAATCTACCGTTGGAAACACCATATATTTT. Protein: CASSHQSTVGNTIYF.

The chain has TRBV10-1 and TRBJ2-5; the match to TRBD1 covers 8 bases. From germline, CDR1 is WNHNN and CDR2 SYGVQD (reference sequence). The length of the CDR3 is 16 residues. With 6 bases clipped from V and 4 bases from J, the junction kept 13 bases outside the gene matches. Here the CDR3 DNA reads TGCGCCAGCAGCCCTCCGGGACAGGAGGGGCGAGAGACCCAGTACTTC. This translates into CASSPPGQEGRETQYF.

The J gene is TRBJ2-1, the V gene TRBV7-7; maybe TRBD1 (7 bases). CDR1 SSHAT and CDR2 FNYEAQ come from the germline V gene (reference sequence). Trimming cost V 5 bases and J 6 bases, with 23 bases left between them. This CDR3 has 17 residues. DNA of the CDR3: TGTGCCAGCAGCCTATCTCCCGGGGGACAGCGACTCAATGAGCAGTTCTTC. This sequence encodes CASSLSPGGQRLNEQFF.

V gene TRBV6-2 or TRBV6-3 combines with J gene TRBJ2-3; 9 bases line up with TRBD1. The junction had 13 bases not matched to a gene; V was cut back by 5 bases and J by 13 bases. CDR3 length equals 14 residues. Per the germline V gene, CDR1 is MNHEY and CDR2 is SVGEGT. CDR3 in amino acids: CASSTNPGQGVKYF. CDR3 DNA: TGTGCCAGCAGTACGAATCCGGGACAGGGAGTGAAGTATTTT.

The rearrangement uses TRBV27 and TRBJ2-2; the D gene is possibly TRBD1 (6 bases). Germline CDR1 reads MNHEY; CDR2 reads SMNVEV (reference sequence). V dropped 7 bases and J dropped 7 bases, with 19 bases sitting between them. This CDR3 spans 15 amino acids. CDR3 residues: CASTIISGASGELFF. The CDR3 nucleotides read TGTGCCAGCACCATAATTTCAGGGGCGAGCGGGGAGCTGTTTTTT.

The chain carries TRBV6-5 and TRBJ2-7; 11 nucleotides match TRBD2. Germline V gene data show CDR1 as MNHEY and CDR2 as SVGAGI. J lost 3 bases, V lost 5 bases, and 6 bases had no gene match. The CDR3 has 15 amino acids. The DNA for the CDR3 is TGTGCCAGCAGTAAGATAGCGGGGGGGGGCTACGAGCAGTACTTC. Translation gives CASSKIAGGGYEQYF.

The chain combines TRBV30 with TRBJ2-1, with 13 bases lining up with TRBD2. With V trimmed by 2 bases and J by 3 bases, 7 bases remained unmatched. Germline CDR1 GTSNPN, CDR2 SVGIG (reference sequence). This CDR3 has 17 amino acids. The CDR3 DNA reads TGTGCCTGGAGTCGGTTTAGGACTAGCGGGGGCTACAATGAGCAGTTCTTC. Its protein product is CAWSRFRTSGGYNEQFF. Full variable domain (rest looked up from reference TRBV30 and TRBJ2-1): SQTIHQWPATLVQPVGSPLSLECTVEGTSNPNLYWYRQAAGRGLQLLFYSVGIGQISSEVPQNLSASRPQDRQFILSSKKLLLSDSGFYLCAWSRFRTSGGYNEQFFGPGTRLTVL.